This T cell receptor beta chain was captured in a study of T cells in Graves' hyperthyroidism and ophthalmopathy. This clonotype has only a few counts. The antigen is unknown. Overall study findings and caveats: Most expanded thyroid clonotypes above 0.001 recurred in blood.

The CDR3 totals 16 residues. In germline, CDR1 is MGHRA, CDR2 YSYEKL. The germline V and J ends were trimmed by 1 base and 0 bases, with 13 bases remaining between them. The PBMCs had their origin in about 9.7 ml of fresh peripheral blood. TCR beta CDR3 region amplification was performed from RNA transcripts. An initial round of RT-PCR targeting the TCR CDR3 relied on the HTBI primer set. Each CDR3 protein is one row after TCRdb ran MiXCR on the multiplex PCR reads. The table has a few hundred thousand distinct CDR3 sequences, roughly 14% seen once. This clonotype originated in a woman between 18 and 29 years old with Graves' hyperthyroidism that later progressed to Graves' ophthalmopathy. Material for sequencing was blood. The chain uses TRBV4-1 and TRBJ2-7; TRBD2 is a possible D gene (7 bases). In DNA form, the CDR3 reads TGCGCCAGCAGCCAAGGGGGGGGGGGCTCCTCCTACGAGCAGTACTTC. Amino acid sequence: CASSQGGGGSSYEQYF.